One sample yielded the 16 T cell receptor beta chains listed below, sequenced in a study of CD8 T cells in Susac syndrome (dated by TCRdb to 2018 to 2020). The library was produced with the immunoSEQ multiplex PCR assay. RNA was extracted using the RNeasy kit, and about 0.5 to 1 ug of the RNA was reverse transcribed with random hexamers. Starting from the raw public reads, TCRdb applied fastp trimming at Q25, assembled clones with MiXCR and retained in-frame beta chains. A single entry per CDR3 protein holds the most common genes and DNA from its merged rows. The sample contains some 300,000 distinct CDR3 sequences, about 88% of them found a single time. Approximately 0.11% of the sample comes from the top ten. The source material was CD8+ T cells from PBMCs. The receptors here all came from a human donor with multiple sclerosis.

The chain joins TRBV6-1 to TRBJ2-7; D is ambiguous. The germline V gene has CDR1 MNHNS and CDR2 SASEGT. With 1 base removed from V and 2 bases from J, the gap between germline ends came to 6 bases. The CDR3 is made up of 13 amino acids. CDR3 protein: CASSEGETYEQYF. In nucleotides, the CDR3 is TGTGCCAGCAGTGAAGGGGAAACCTACGAGCAGTACTTC.

The chain is built from TRBV7-9 and TRBJ2-3, with 9 bases fitting TRBD2. The CDR3 consists of 16 residues. Germline V gene data show CDR1 as SEHNR and CDR2 as FQNEAQ (reference sequence). V lost 4 bases and J lost 4; bases outside the gene matches: 9. CDR3 DNA: TGTGCCAGCAGCTCGGCAGCGGGAGGTTGGGCAGATACGCAGTATTTT. Translated, it gives CASSSAAGGWADTQYF.

This clonotype appeared once. The chain uses TRBV5-4 and TRBJ1-2, with TRBD1 identical over 7 bases. Germline trimming cut 4 bases from V and 6 bases from J; bases unmatched to any gene: 9. The germline CDR1 and CDR2 sequences are SGHNT and YYREEE (reference sequence). The CDR3 runs 14 residues. The CDR3 loop reads CASSGDRGLHGYTF. As DNA, the CDR3 is TGTGCCAGCAGCGGGGACAGAGGCCTCCATGGCTACACCTTC.

The V call is TRBV7-6, the J call TRBJ2-1, with 9 bases aligning to TRBD2. The CDR3 runs to 15 residues. With 5 bases clipped from V and 2 bases from J, the junction kept 4 bases outside the gene matches. CDR1 is SGHVS and CDR2 is FNYEAQ in the germline V gene. The chain's CDR3 is CASSQTSGPYNEQFF. Here the CDR3 DNA reads TGTGCCAGCAGCCAGACTAGCGGCCCCTACAATGAGCAGTTCTTC.

The chain joins TRBV7-2 to TRBJ2-7, with a tentative D call TRBD2 (6 bases). Germline CDR1 and CDR2: SGHTA and FQGNSA. The CDR3 runs 16 residues. V shed 5 bases and J shed 0 bases, with 17 bases lying between them. The CDR3 DNA reads as TGTGCCAGCAGCACACCCGGGACTTCGAGCTCCTACGAGCAGTACTTC. Amino acid sequence: CASSTPGTSSSYEQYF.

This clonotype was found a few times. The chain has TRBV6-1 and TRBJ2-7, with TRBD1 matching 8 bases. The germline V gene encodes CDR1 MNHNS and CDR2 SASEGT. The junction had 5 bases not matched to a gene; V was cut back by 5 bases and J by 2 bases. The CDR3 sequence is 14 residues long. DNA of the CDR3: TGTGCCAGCAGTAGGACAGGGATCCCCTACGAGCAGTACTTC. Encoded protein: CASSRTGIPYEQYF.

The CDR3, as DNA: TGTGCCAGCAGTCCCTTCGTCCATGGTGGGAGAAAAAACGAGCAGTACTTC. Its translation: CASSPFVHGGRKNEQYF. The chain recombines TRBV6-1 with TRBJ2-7; the D gene is possibly TRBD2 (5 bases). The CDR3 covers 17 residues. V was cut by 5 bases and J by 5 bases, with 25 bases left in between. CDR1 is MNHNS, CDR2 SASEGT, per germline.

This sequence joins TRBV7-9 and TRBJ1-2; the D gene is possibly TRBD1 (6 bases). The CDR3 is 14 residues long. V lost 7 bases and J 0 bases, leaving 12 bases between the germline ends. Germline values: CDR1 SEHNR, CDR2 FQNEAQ (reference sequence). The CDR3 sequence is CASTHGTTNYGYTF. DNA for the CDR3: TGTGCCAGCACCCACGGGACAACTAACTATGGCTACACCTTC.

Remarks on this clonotype: Since no conserved phenylalanine or tryptophan closes the CDR3, a read error is the likely cause. The gene calls are TRBV20-1 and TRBJ2-4; a weak D match, TRBD1 (5 bases). CDR1 DFQATT and CDR2 SNEGSKA come from the germline V gene (reference sequence). The CDR3 consists of 13 residues. The germline V and J ends were trimmed by 7 bases and 2 bases, with 12 bases remaining between them. The CDR3 region has the DNA TGCAGTGTCCCAGACAGATCCAAAAACATTCAGTACCTC. Amino acids: CSVPDRSKNIQYL.

This chain joins TRBV3-1 and TRBJ2-3; 11 bases align to TRBD2. The trim removed 1 base at V and 0 bases at J, leaving 0 bases unmatched. The CDR3 extends over 16 amino acids. Germline lookup yields CDR1 LGHDT and CDR2 YNNKEL (reference sequence). Here the CDR3 DNA reads TGTGCCAGCAGCCAAGGGACTAGCGGGAGCACAGATACGCAGTATTTT. Translation gives CASSQGTSGSTDTQYF.

The genes are TRBV3-1 and TRBJ2-1, with 9 bases aligning to TRBD1. This CDR3 is 18 amino acids long. The V segment lost 5 bases and the J segment 4 bases; nucleotides outside the gene matches: 15. Germline V gene lookup returns CDR1 LGHDT and CDR2 YNNKEL (reference sequence). CDR3 DNA: TGTGCCAGCAGCGACGGACAGGGGACTAAGGGAACTTACAATGAGCAGTTCTTC. Translation gives CASSDGQGTKGTYNEQFF.

The chain links TRBV19 to TRBJ1-1; no definite D call. The CDR3 consists of 12 residues. Germline V gives CDR1 LNHDA, CDR2 SQIVND (reference sequence). The germline V and J ends were trimmed by 7 bases and 1 base, with 7 bases remaining between them. CDR3 sequence: CASTLGNTEAFF. The CDR3 nucleotides read TGTGCCAGTACGTTGGGGAACACTGAAGCTTTCTTT.

The V and J genes are TRBV20-1 and TRBJ2-7; TRBD2 matches at 9 bases. Germline V gene lookup returns CDR1 DFQATT and CDR2 SNEGSKA (reference sequence). The CDR3 sequence is 14 residues long. The V gene end was trimmed by 5 bases and the J gene end by 2 bases; junction bases not matched to a gene: 7. CDR3 protein: CSAVDSGSPYEQYF. The DNA of the CDR3 is TGCAGTGCTGTTGATAGCGGGAGCCCCTACGAGCAGTACTTC.

The chain links TRBV12-3 or TRBV12-4 to TRBJ1-2, with a possible D match to TRBD1 (6 bases). The CDR3 spans 14 residues. The V end lost 7 bases, the J end lost 5 bases, and 17 bases lay between the germline ends. The chain's CDR3 is CASKIGGSGYGYTF. DNA for the CDR3: TGTGCCAGCAAAATTGGGGGCTCCGGGTATGGCTACACCTTC.

Here the CDR3 DNA reads TGTGCCAGCCGACCAGTGGGAGGAGGAGCGGAGAACACCGGGGAGCTGTTTTTT. Its protein is CASRPVGGGAENTGELFF. The rearrangement links TRBV27 to TRBJ2-2, with D possibly being TRBD2 (6 bases). This CDR3 comprises 18 residues. V dropped 8 bases and J dropped 1 base, with 23 bases sitting between them. The germline V gene has CDR1 MNHEY and CDR2 SMNVEV (reference sequence).

V usage is TRBV24-1 and J usage is TRBJ2-7; D perhaps matches TRBD2 (6 bases). From germline, CDR1 is KGHDR and CDR2 SFDVKD. Trimming took 4 bases from V and 0 from J, leaving 9 bases between them. The length of the CDR3 is 14 residues. The chain's CDR3 is CATSEAGSSYEQYF. CDR3 sequence (DNA): TGTGCCACCAGTGAGGCCGGGAGCTCCTACGAGCAGTACTTC.